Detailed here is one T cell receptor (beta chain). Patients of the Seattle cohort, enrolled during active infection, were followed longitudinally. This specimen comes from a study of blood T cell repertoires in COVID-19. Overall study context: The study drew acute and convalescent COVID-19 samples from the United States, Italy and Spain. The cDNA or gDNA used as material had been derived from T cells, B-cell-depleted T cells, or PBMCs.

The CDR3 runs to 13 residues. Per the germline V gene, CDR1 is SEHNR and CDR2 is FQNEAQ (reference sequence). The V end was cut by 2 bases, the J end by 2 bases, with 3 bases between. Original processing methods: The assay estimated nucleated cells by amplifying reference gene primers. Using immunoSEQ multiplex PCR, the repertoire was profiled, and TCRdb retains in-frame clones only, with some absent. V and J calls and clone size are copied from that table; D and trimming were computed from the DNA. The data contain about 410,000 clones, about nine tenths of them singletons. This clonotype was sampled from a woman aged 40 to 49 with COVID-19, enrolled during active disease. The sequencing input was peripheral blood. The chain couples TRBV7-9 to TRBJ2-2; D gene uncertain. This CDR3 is CASSLYNTGELFF. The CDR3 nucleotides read TGTGCCAGCAGCTTATATAACACCGGGGAGCTGTTTTTT.